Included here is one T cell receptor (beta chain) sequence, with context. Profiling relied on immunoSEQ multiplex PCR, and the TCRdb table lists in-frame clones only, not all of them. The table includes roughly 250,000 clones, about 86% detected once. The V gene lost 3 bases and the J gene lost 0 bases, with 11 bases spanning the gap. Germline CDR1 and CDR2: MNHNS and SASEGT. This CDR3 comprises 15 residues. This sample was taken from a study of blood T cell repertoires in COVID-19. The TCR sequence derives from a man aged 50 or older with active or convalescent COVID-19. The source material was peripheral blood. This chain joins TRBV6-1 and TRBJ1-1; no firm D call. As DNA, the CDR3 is TGTGCCAGCAGTGATTTTGAGGCGGTGAACACTGAAGCTTTCTTT. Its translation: CASSDFEAVNTEAFF.